The clone carrying this T cell receptor beta chain was detected only a few times. What it recognizes is unknown. These data are taken from a study of CD8 T cells in ankylosing spondylitis. General study findings and limits: It was reported that disease-linked clones were significantly enriched in matched ankylosing spondylitis synovial fluid. Some of these motif variants have turned up before, in reports on reactive arthritis synovial fluid and blood. A TCR beta motif of several highly homologous variants seemed to mark ankylosing spondylitis blood.

Making use of molecular barcodes, quantitative 5'-RACE generated TCR beta libraries. Each CDR3 protein gets one entry after TCRdb re-called the 5' RACE reads with MiXCR. The top ten clones hold roughly 4.2% of a sample with hundreds of thousands of distinct CDR3 sequences, around 32% of them seen once. The receptor's source is a male donor with ankylosing spondylitis or in good health (not recorded which). The sequenced sample was blood, either unsorted or a sorted T cell fraction (not recorded which).

The CDR3, as DNA: TGTGCCAGCAGTTACCCTTCCCAGGCTAGCGGGGGCCCTTCGTGCGAGCAGTACTTC. As protein: CASSYPSQASGGPSCEQYF. The chain has TRBV6-5 and TRBJ2-7, with 10 nucleotides matching TRBD2. With V trimmed by 2 bases and J by 6 bases, 19 bases remained unmatched. Germline V gene lookup returns CDR1 MNHEY and CDR2 SVGAGI. The CDR3 consists of 19 residues.